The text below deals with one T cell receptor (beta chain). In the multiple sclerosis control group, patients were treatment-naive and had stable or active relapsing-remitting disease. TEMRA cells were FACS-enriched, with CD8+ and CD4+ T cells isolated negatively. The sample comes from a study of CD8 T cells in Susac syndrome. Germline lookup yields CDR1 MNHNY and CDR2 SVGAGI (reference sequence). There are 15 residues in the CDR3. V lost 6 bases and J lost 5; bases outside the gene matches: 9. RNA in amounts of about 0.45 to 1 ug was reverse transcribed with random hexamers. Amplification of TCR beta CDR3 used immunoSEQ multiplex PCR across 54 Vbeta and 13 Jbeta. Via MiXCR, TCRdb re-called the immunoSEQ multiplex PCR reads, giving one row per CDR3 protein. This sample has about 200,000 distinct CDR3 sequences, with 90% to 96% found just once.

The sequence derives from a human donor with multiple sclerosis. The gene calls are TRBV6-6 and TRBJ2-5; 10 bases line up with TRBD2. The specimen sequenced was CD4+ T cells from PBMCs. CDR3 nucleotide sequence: TGTGCCAGCAGGGCCCGAGCGGGGGGGCGGGAGACCCAGTACTTC. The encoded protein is CASRARAGGRETQYF.